This T cell receptor (beta chain) was sequenced for a study of cytomegalovirus exposure and HLA in healthy donors. PCR employed 60 Vbeta and 13 Jbeta primers. TCRdb keeps only in-frame clones here, not all; method: immunoSEQ multiplex PCR. The sample records some 120,000 clones, approximately 8.6% being singletons. Sequenced: PBMCs. The receptor's source is a middle-aged woman in good health and CMV-seropositive.

CDR3 loop: CASSQGRYNSPLHF. CDR3 bases: TGTGCCAGCAGCCAAGGGCGGTATAATTCACCCCTCCACTTT. This chain joins TRBV14 and TRBJ1-6; no firm D call. Trimming cost V 1 base and J 4 bases, with 5 bases left between them. Germline CDR1 reads SGHDN; CDR2 reads FVKESK. The CDR3 runs to 14 residues.